This T cell receptor beta chain stems from a study of cytotoxic CD8 clonotypes in ibrutinib-treated CLL. Turning to the study itself: Included were 11 relapsed/refractory and over 14 treatment-naive patients, of whom some 18 were IGHV unmutated. Sequencing produced an average of about 260,000 productive templates and tens of thousands of productive rearrangements per sample. Study-level findings and limits: Rare overall, public clonotypes shrank or held steady under therapy.

The CDR3 runs to 12 residues. Looked up from germline, CDR1 is SGHRS and CDR2 is YFSETQ. V gave up 7 bases and J gave up 1 base, with 8 bases separating them. For this clone: Its specificity is unknown.

Clones were sequenced by immunoSEQ multiplex PCR, and TCRdb holds only the in-frame ones, with some missing. The sample holds about 330,000 clones, roughly 67% seen once. For TCR beta libraries, about 2.2 micrograms of genomic DNA were obtained from cryopreserved PBMCs. The receptor was isolated from a human donor with chronic lymphocytic leukemia. This specimen was PBMCs, taken after 36 months of ibrutinib treatment. This chain joins TRBV5-1 and TRBJ1-1; D unclear. As DNA, the CDR3 is TGCGCCAGCTCTGAGACGAACACTGAAGCTTTCTTT. Its translation is CASSETNTEAFF.